This TCR beta chain was documented in a study of cytomegalovirus exposure and HLA in healthy donors. Study-level points and caveats: Being productive about 90% or about 30% of the time was typical of most TCR beta V segments in an earlier analysis. Later analysis indicated greater clonal expansion among HLA-associated TCR beta chains than among equally common other chains.

The CDR3 is made up of 16 amino acids. The V gene lost 10 bases and the J gene lost 3 bases, with 19 bases spanning the gap. From germline, CDR1 is LNHDA and CDR2 SQIVND (reference sequence). PCR amplification relied on 60 Vbeta primers (plus 13 Jbeta primers). The assay was immunoSEQ multiplex PCR, and TCRdb's table has in-frame clones only and misses some. This repertoire includes roughly 60,000 clones. With regard to this clone: The antigen is undetermined.

The sequence was collected from a woman aged 18 to 35 in good health and CMV-seronegative. The V and J genes are TRBV19 and TRBJ2-6, with D perhaps matching TRBD1 (6 bases). The sample comprised PBMCs. The CDR3 DNA is TGTGCCACAGAGCGCAACAGGGCTCGTGGGGCCAACGTCCTGACTTTC. As protein: CATERNRARGANVLTF.